Below are 14 T cell receptor beta chains sequenced from a single sample in a study of T cells in Graves' hyperthyroidism and ophthalmopathy. TCR beta CDR3 regions were amplified from RNA transcripts. In the first-round RT-PCR of the TCR CDR3, the HTBI primer set was used. Each CDR3 protein gets one entry after TCRdb re-called the multiplex PCR reads with MiXCR. The repertoire holds about 570,000 distinct CDR3 sequences, with around 45% as singletons. The sample comprised peripheral blood or thyroid tissue (not recorded which). Every receptor here comes from an adult woman with Graves' disease, either hyperthyroidism or ophthalmopathy (not recorded which).

This clonotype has ten or more counts. V gene TRBV4-1 combines with J gene TRBJ1-5, with a tentative D call TRBD1 (5 bases). This CDR3 region has 16 residues. V dropped 0 bases and J dropped 4 bases, with 13 bases sitting between them. Germline V lookup: CDR1 MGHRA, CDR2 YSYEKL. In DNA, the CDR3 is TGCGCCAGCAGCCAAGATGGGTCGGCAGGGAATCAGCCCCAGCATTTT. Translation gives CASSQDGSAGNQPQHF.

The chain recombines TRBV29-1 with TRBJ2-5; the D gene could be TRBD1 or TRBD2 (5 bases each). V dropped 4 bases and J dropped 9 bases, with 12 bases sitting between them. Germline values: CDR1 SQVTM, CDR2 ANQGSEA. CDR3 length: 11 residues. This chain's CDR3 is CSVVEGYAQYF. In DNA, the CDR3 is TGCAGCGTTGTCGAGGGGTACGCCCAGTACTTC.

This clonotype showed up just a few times. The V and J genes are TRBV15 and TRBJ1-4; D remains unclear. The CDR3 is made up of 15 amino acids. Deletions cut 1 base from V and 2 bases from J, with 8 bases between. CDR1 and CDR2 (germline): LNHNV, YYDKDF (reference sequence). The CDR3 region is CATSRAMSTNEKLFF. The DNA for the CDR3 is TGTGCCACCAGCAGAGCCATGTCCACTAATGAAAAACTGTTTTTT.

V is TRBV9 and J is TRBJ2-3, with D uncertain. CDR1 is SGDLS and CDR2 is YYNGEE in the germline V gene. The V end lost 3 bases, the J end lost 7 bases, and 15 bases lay between the germline ends. The CDR3 has 14 amino acids. The CDR3 DNA sequence: TGTGCCAGCAGCGCCCCACCTGCTTTGAATACGCAGTATTTT. It encodes CASSAPPALNTQYF.

The table lists this clonotype with many counts. The chain recombines TRBV4-1 with TRBJ1-1; D unresolved. Germline V gene sequence: CDR1 MGHRA, CDR2 YSYEKL. The V end was cut by 1 base, the J end by 4 bases, with 37 bases between. The CDR3 sequence is 23 residues long. This CDR3 is CASSQVDPLSDTNIIRRSTEAFF. CDR3 coding DNA: TGCGCCAGCAGCCAAGTCGATCCTCTGTCCGACACCAACATAATTAGGCGGAGCACTGAAGCTTTCTTT.

The rearrangement uses TRBV6-1 and TRBJ1-5; the D gene is possibly TRBD1 (6 bases). V was pared by 8 bases and J by 5 bases, with 13 bases between. The CDR3 runs 13 residues. Looked up from germline, CDR1 is MNHNS and CDR2 is SASEGT. The CDR3 nucleotides are TGTGCCAGCCTCGGGACAATGTATCAGCCCCAGCATTTT. Its translation is CASLGTMYQPQHF.

The sample holds many counts of this clonotype. The chain combines TRBV5-4 with TRBJ2-5, with D perhaps given as TRBD1 or TRBD2 (6 bases each). CDR3 length: 16 residues. CDR1 and CDR2 (germline): SGHNT, YYREEE (reference sequence). Trimming took off 3 bases at V and 1 base at J, with 16 bases between the two ends. This CDR3 is CASSSRGGGLQETQYF. The DNA for the CDR3 is TGTGCCAGCAGCTCCAGGGGTGGGGGGCTCCAAGAGACCCAGTACTTC.

This clonotype was found many times. The chain uses TRBV10-3 and TRBJ2-5, with D uncertain. The CDR3 runs to 12 residues. The germline CDR1 and CDR2 sequences are ENHRY and SYGVKD. V was trimmed by 2 bases and J by 14 bases, leaving 15 bases between them. CDR3 amino acids: CAISEEDVHVYF. The CDR3 DNA is TGTGCCATCAGTGAGGAGGACGTTCATGTATACTTC.

V is TRBV11-1 and J is TRBJ2-5; the D gene is possibly TRBD1 (7 bases). The CDR3 is 15 residues long. Germline CDR1 is SGHAT and CDR2 is FQDESV (reference sequence). Trimming pared 2 bases from V and 7 bases from J, leaving 17 bases between. CDR3 loop: CASSLSGQRLGTQYF. The CDR3 region has the DNA TGTGCCAGCAGCTTATCGGGACAGAGACTAGGGACCCAGTACTTC.

The CDR3 reads CASSLTSLQSQHF. The CDR3 nucleotides are TGTGCCAGCAGTTTGACTAGCTTACAGTCCCAGCATTTT. The chain recombines TRBV12-3 or TRBV12-4 with TRBJ1-5; no firm D call. V lost 3 bases, J lost 11 bases, and 14 bases lay in between. The CDR3 spans 13 residues.

This clonotype was observed many times. The chain carries TRBV12-5 and TRBJ2-5, with D tentatively TRBD1 (5 bases). Germline CDR1 and CDR2: LGHNT and FRNRAP. This CDR3 comprises 13 residues. The V end was cut by 6 bases, the J end by 0 bases, with 8 bases between. The CDR3 is CASGTGYQETQYF. The CDR3 DNA reads TGTGCTAGTGGCACAGGTTACCAAGAGACCCAGTACTTC.

The CDR3 DNA reads TGCGCCAGCAGCCGACGGCAGGGGAGCTATGGCTACACCTTC. Encoded protein: CASSRRQGSYGYTF. The chain combines TRBV4-1 with TRBJ1-2; tentatively, D is TRBD1 (6 bases). The germline V and J ends were trimmed by 4 bases and 4 bases, with 13 bases remaining between them. The CDR3 has 14 amino acids. Germline CDR1 is MGHRA and CDR2 is YSYEKL.

Ten or more counts support this clonotype. This rearrangement joins TRBV11-2 to TRBJ1-2; perhaps TRBD1 as D (6 bases). Trimming took 5 bases from V and 8 from J, leaving 21 bases between them. From germline, CDR1 is SGHAT and CDR2 FQNNGV. The CDR3 extends over 15 amino acids. The CDR3 sequence: CASSGLKRDNRGYTF. CDR3 sequence (DNA): TGTGCCAGCAGCGGACTAAAACGGGACAATAGGGGCTACACCTTC.

A single count supports this clonotype. V usage is TRBV7-2 and J usage is TRBJ1-3; D is perhaps TRBD1 (6 bases). V lost 8 bases, J lost 4 bases, and 6 bases lay in between. This CDR3 has 11 amino acids. CDR1 is SGHTA and CDR2 is FQGNSA in the germline V gene. As DNA, the CDR3 is TGTGCCAGCGGACAGGGAAACACCATATATTTT. It yields the protein CASGQGNTIYF.